The 8 T cell receptor beta chains below all came from one sample that was sequenced in a study of blood T cells in healthy people across ages. Alongside a J-beta primer mix, a sample-barcoded 5' primer served in a second PCR lasting about 7 to 12 cycles. MiXCR was run by TCRdb on the 5' RACE reads, yielding one entry per CDR3 protein. This table has fewer than 900,000 distinct CDR3 sequences, 30% to 45% appearing once. Sequencing was done on a sample of blood. These receptors were obtained from a man aged 18 to 29 in good health.

This clonotype was recorded once. This chain links TRBV12-3 or TRBV12-4 with TRBJ2-5, with D maybe TRBD1 (6 bases). Near its end, the DNA agrees better with TRBJ2-7, so the J call may be wrong. This CDR3 has 14 residues. The CDR3 DNA is TGTGCCAGCAGTCCAAGCAGGGGAAACTACGAGCAGTACTTC. It codes for CASSPSRGNYEQYF.

This clonotype was counted between two and nine times. This chain uses TRBV12-3 or TRBV12-4 with TRBJ1-5; no definite D call. Between the trimmed V and J ends, which lost 1 base and 9 bases, there was a span of 16 bases. The CDR3 runs 15 residues. This CDR3 is CASSLGGRAVSPQHF. The CDR3 DNA sequence: TGTGCCAGCAGTTTAGGAGGTAGGGCAGTATCGCCCCAGCATTTT.

This clonotype was counted ten times or more. V and J are TRBV20-1 and TRBJ2-1, with 7 bases lining up with TRBD2. V shed 2 bases, J shed 8 bases, and the junction held 15 bases outside the gene matches. Germline V CDR1 and CDR2: DFQATT, SNEGSKA (reference sequence). This CDR3 has 16 amino acids. CDR3 residues: CSARPLETGGGYEQFF. In DNA, the CDR3 is TGCAGTGCTAGACCCCTCGAAACTGGCGGGGGATATGAGCAGTTCTTC.

In this sample, this clonotype turned up a few times. The V gene is TRBV5-1, the J gene TRBJ2-3; weak D call: TRBD1 (8 bases). The CDR3 consists of 16 residues. With 0 bases removed from V and 2 bases from J, the gap between germline ends came to 13 bases. Germline loops: CDR1 SGHRS, CDR2 YFSETQ. The CDR3 nucleotides read TGCGCCAGCAGCTTGGACACAGGGGGGGCCACAGATACGCAGTATTTT. This codes for CASSLDTGGATDTQYF.

V is TRBV28 and J is TRBJ2-1; no firm D call. There are 14 residues in the CDR3. Trimming took 5 bases from V and 13 from J, leaving 21 bases between them. Germline V gene data show CDR1 as MDHEN and CDR2 as SYDVKM. In DNA form, the CDR3 reads TGTGCCAGCAGTCTCCCTGCTGTGAGAGAGACCCAGTTCTTC. Protein sequence: CASSLPAVRETQFF.

This clonotype was seen repeatedly, ten times or more. The chain is built from TRBV4-3 and TRBJ2-5; possible D gene TRBD2, 6 bases. The CDR3 runs 14 residues. Germline V gives CDR1 LGHNA, CDR2 YSLEER. V was pared by 1 base and J by 0 bases, with 6 bases between. CDR3 amino acids: CASSQGLDQETQYF. CDR3 in DNA: TGCGCCAGCAGCCAAGGACTAGACCAAGAGACCCAGTACTTC.

CDR3 coding DNA: TGCGCCAGCAGCTTGAGGGGTTTCAACGAGCAGTACTTC. It encodes CASSLRGFNEQYF. The chain combines TRBV5-1 with TRBJ2-7, with D possibly being TRBD1 (5 bases). This CDR3 has 13 amino acids. CDR1 SGHRS and CDR2 YFSETQ come from the germline V gene. Trimming took 1 base from V and 5 from J, leaving 10 bases between them. The full variable domain, with the rest looked up from reference TRBV5-1 and TRBJ2-7, is KAGVTQTPRYLIKTRGQQVTLSCSPISGHRSVSWYQQTPGQGLQFLFEYFSETQRNKGNFPGRFSGRQFSNSRSEMNVSTLELGDSALYLCASSLRGFNEQYFGPGTRLTVT.

The chain couples TRBV20-1 to TRBJ1-4; TRBD1 is a possible D gene (5 bases). Trimming shortened V by 3 bases and J by 3 bases, and 8 bases separated the two germline ends. The CDR3 is 13 amino acids. Germline V lookup: CDR1 DFQATT, CDR2 SNEGSKA (reference sequence). The CDR3 sequence: CSAREGSNEKLFF. The DNA for the CDR3 is TGCAGTGCTAGGGAGGGGTCTAATGAAAAACTGTTTTTT.